This TCR beta chain was obtained from a study of T cells in Graves' hyperthyroidism and ophthalmopathy. The overall study: Peripheral blood was collected at initial diagnosis, before any treatment.

Study conclusions and caveats: Most thyroid-expanded clonotypes above 0.001 were also found in blood. The model made its ophthalmopathy prediction, and onset followed a median approximately 6 months later.

V lost 7 bases to trimming and J lost 2 bases, with 17 bases between them. This CDR3 is 15 amino acids long. The germline V gene has CDR1 MDHEN and CDR2 SYDVKM. This clonotype was recorded many times. Antigen unknown. Amplified TCR beta CDR3 regions derived from RNA transcripts. TCR CDR3 underwent first-round RT-PCR with the HTBI primer set. TCRdb redid the calling of the multiplex PCR reads with MiXCR, one entry per CDR3 protein. This table has 300,000 or so distinct CDR3 sequences, approximately 17% appearing once. The V and J genes are TRBV28 and TRBJ1-2; D is uncertain. Sequencing was carried out using blood. The receptor's source is a man aged 25-45 years with Graves' hyperthyroidism. The CDR3 spells CASTNPGVENYGYTF. The CDR3 DNA sequence: TGTGCCAGCACCAACCCCGGGGTGGAGAACTATGGCTACACCTTC.